This TCR beta chain was sequenced for a study of blood T cell repertoires in COVID-19. Across the whole study: T cells, B-cell-depleted T cells, or PBMCs supplied cDNA or gDNA.

Germline CDR1 is SGHKS and CDR2 is YYEKEE (reference sequence). The CDR3 has 15 residues. The V and J ends lost 4 bases and 5 bases, in that order; junction bases with no gene match: 11. How the authors handled the data: Reference gene primer amplification yielded estimated nucleated cell counts. Clones were read by immunoSEQ multiplex PCR, and TCRdb kept only the in-frame ones, dropping some. V, J and clone size are those of that table, while D and trimming were read from the DNA. The sample shows approximately 300,000 clones, over 75% of them seen only once. The sequence came from a woman in her twenties or thirties with COVID-19, enrolled during active disease. V is TRBV5-5 and J is TRBJ1-2, with TRBD1 matching 7 bases. Material: peripheral blood. The CDR3, as DNA: TGTGCCAGCAGCGCGGTCGTTACAGGGGTATATGGCTACACCTTC. This codes for CASSAVVTGVYGYTF.